The rows below give T cell receptor beta chains drawn from one sample of a study of T cell changes during pregnancy in multiple sclerosis. The repertoire was sequenced with immunoSEQ multiplex PCR; TCRdb's copy has only in-frame clones and lacks some. This sample has more than 60,000 clones, with roughly 91% found just once. The sequencing used peripheral blood, collected before pregnancy. Receptors were obtained from a female donor with multiple sclerosis, enrolled in a pregnancy study. Both conserved end residues are part of each CDR3. A row's size may be missing; if present it is once, few, many or a size class.

CDR3 length,clone size,V gene,J gene,CDR3 protein
15,-,TRBV7-3,TRBJ1-2,CASSSDSGRPYGYTF
12,-,TRBV11-2,TRBJ1-2,CASSDRGYGYTF
13,-,TRBV7-3,TRBJ1-6,CASSPHRDSPLHF
16,-,TRBV5-6,TRBJ1-5,CASSRARDGSNQPQHF
15,-,TRBV9,TRBJ2-1,CASSPTGSLTGEQFF
14,-,TRBV25-1,TRBJ1-2,CASSGGTRNYGYTF
15,-,TRBV5-1,TRBJ2-2,CASSPPKTGESELFF
17,-,TRBV5-6,TRBJ1-3,CASSLERDRRSSDTIYF
11,once,TRBV20-1,TRBJ2-5,CSVRLVETQYF
18,-,TRBV7-6,TRBJ2-5,CASSFRLAGGLRQETQYF
15,-,TRBV19,TRBJ1-2,CASSIVAGTAYGYTF
14,-,TRBV25-1,TRBJ1-6,CASKVDRANSPLHF
15,-,TRBV19,TRBJ1-4,CASSTYREIGEKLFF
17,-,TRBV5-5,TRBJ2-3,CASSLRRATGTRDTQYF
11,-,TRBV25-1,TRBJ2-7,CASSALARQYF
14,-,TRBV19,TRBJ1-2,CASSSTGTGNGYTF
15,-,TRBV10-3,TRBJ2-7,CANQPGTEASYEQYF
15,once,TRBV7-2,TRBJ2-7,CASSLGGTGSYEQYF
15,-,TRBV2,TRBJ1-6,CASSYSRDHYSPLHF
15,-,TRBV19,TRBJ2-7,CASSMGPPGQDGQYF
16,-,TRBV7-2,TRBJ1-5,CASSLEGQISNQPQHF
15,-,TRBV18,TRBJ2-2,CASSPQQRNTGELFF
15,-,TRBV5-1,TRBJ1-3,CASSLTGSGGNTIYF
16,-,TRBV7-2,TRBJ2-1,CASSLASQRGNNEQFF
13,once,TRBV19,TRBJ2-7,CASKGLADYEQYF
21,-,TRBV5-1,TRBJ2-1,CASSSRGVHKTGDLSYNEQFF
13,-,TRBV30,TRBJ1-1,CAWSYSKNTEAFF
15,-,TRBV21-1,TRBJ1-2,CASPTLDRDGYGYTF
14,-,TRBV10-3,TRBJ2-2,CAISEWEDTGELFF
15,-,TRBV7-6,TRBJ2-7,CASSSQRGGTYEQYF
14,-,TRBV5-4,TRBJ1-4,CASSLGQPNEKLFF
16,-,TRBV7-7,TRBJ2-5,CASSPVVRGLGETQYF
16,-,TRBV4-1,TRBJ2-3,CASSLRDRGFTDTQYF
15,-,TRBV9,TRBJ1-3,CASSVAQGAGNTIYF
12,-,TRBV7-2,TRBJ1-2,CASSLGGPGYTF
11,-,TRBV20-1,TRBJ2-1,CSARRVIEQFF
13,-,TRBV5-4,TRBJ2-1,CASSRTSDREQFF
12,-,TRBV30,TRBJ1-2,CGIPTGVYGYTF
13,-,TRBV2,TRBJ1-2,CASQVSQVYGYTF
15,-,TRBV6-5,TRBJ1-2,CASSYFPTGNYGYTF
15,-,TRBV7-3,TRBJ2-2,CASSPDRLNTGELFF
16,-,TRBV5-4,TRBJ2-7,CASSLYPGQAPYEQYF
15,-,TRBV6-1,TRBJ1-5,CASSEAGGEMQPQHF
14,-,TRBV6-5,TRBJ2-7,CASSLGGRQDEQYF
17,-,TRBV2,TRBJ1-1,CASSERGTGRLNTEAFF
11,-,TRBV7-9,TRBJ2-5,CASVTGETQYF
17,once,TRBV2,TRBJ2-7,CASSETGVAADPYEQYF
13,-,TRBV10-3,TRBJ1-1,CAISPGMITEAFF
14,-,TRBV27,TRBJ2-7,CASSQGQATYEQYF
11,-,TRBV20-1,TRBJ2-3,CSAPFTDTQYF
14,few,TRBV6-5,TRBJ2-7,CASSPVFRVYEQYF